The next 14 T cell receptor beta chains were all read from a single sample in a study of CD8 T cells in ankylosing spondylitis. TCRdb analysed the 5' RACE reads with MiXCR anew, one entry per CDR3 protein. Counted here are under 150,000 distinct CDR3 sequences, about 10% occurring once; the ten biggest clones make up about 4%. Material: blood, either unsorted or a sorted T cell fraction (not recorded which). These receptors originate from a female donor with ankylosing spondylitis or in good health (not recorded which).

To note about this clonotype: This likely comes from a read error, as the CDR3 has no conserved phenylalanine or tryptophan at its end. The chain has TRBV18 and TRBJ1-5, with a tentative D call TRBD1 (5 bases). V was trimmed by 6 bases and J by 0 bases, leaving 9 bases between them. This CDR3 contains 14 residues. Germline V gives CDR1 KGHSH, CDR2 LQKENI. DNA for the CDR3: TGTGCCAGCTCCCAGGGATATAGCAATCAGCCCCAGCATATT. Its protein is CASSQGYSNQPQHI.

This clonotype was counted many times. The chain carries TRBV11-2 and TRBJ2-1; D gene uncertain. This CDR3 is built from 15 residues. The V and J ends lost 1 base and 0 bases respectively, with 7 bases between them. CDR1 is SGHAT and CDR2 is FQNNGV in the germline V gene. CDR3 in DNA: TGTGCCAGCAGCTTAGTGTCCAGCTCCTACAATGAGCAGTTCTTC. Protein: CASSLVSSSYNEQFF.

This clonotype was found once. The chain couples TRBV20-1 to TRBJ2-1; 8 bases agree with TRBD2. V gave up 5 bases and J gave up 0 bases; unmatched junction bases: 3. CDR3 length: 14 residues. CDR1 DFQATT and CDR2 SNEGSKA come from the germline V gene (reference sequence). The CDR3 spells CSALSGVSYNEQFF. CDR3 DNA: TGCAGTGCTCTTAGCGGGGTCTCCTACAATGAGCAGTTCTTC.

In its sample, this clonotype was seen many times. This chain joins TRBV5-1 and TRBJ2-1; 12 bases are shared with TRBD2. Germline V gene data show CDR1 as SGHRS and CDR2 as YFSETQ. The length of the CDR3 is 16 residues. The V and J ends lost 3 bases and 6 bases, in that order; junction bases with no gene match: 7. The CDR3 bases are TGCGCCAGCAGCTCTGGGGGGACTAGCGGGCGCAATGAGCAGTTCTTC. Translated, it gives CASSSGGTSGRNEQFF.

In its sample, this clonotype was seen many times. At one of its ends the junction is not consistent with the germline gene, which may arise from a read error. CDR3 sequence (DNA): TGCAGTGCTAGGGACAACATCGGGGAGCTGTTTTTT. Protein product: CSARDNIGELFF. This sequence joins TRBV20-1 and TRBJ2-2; perhaps TRBD1 as D (5 bases). Germline V gives CDR1 DFQATT, CDR2 SNEGSKA (reference sequence). The CDR3 totals 12 residues.

Comments on this clonotype: Just one base apart from a much larger clone, this may be a read error. The chain has TRBV18 and TRBJ1-3; possibly TRBD1 for D (5 bases). CDR3 size: 16 residues. The ends were cut back, 3 bases at V and 3 bases at J, with 15 bases in the middle. From germline, CDR1 is KGHSH and CDR2 LQKENI. The CDR3 sequence is CASSPSGGPDGNTIYF. DNA of the CDR3: TGTGCCAGCTCACCGTCGGGGGGTCCAGATGGAAACACCATATATTTT.

At least ten counts were recorded for this clonotype. The chain joins TRBV18 to TRBJ2-7, with D maybe TRBD1 (5 bases). Trimming stripped 2 bases from V and 4 bases from J, with 9 bases between. The CDR3 has 13 residues. Looked up from germline, CDR1 is KGHSH and CDR2 is LQKENI. The CDR3 sequence: CASSPNSGYEQYF. The CDR3, as DNA: TGTGCCAGCTCACCAAATTCAGGGTACGAGCAGTACTTC.

This clonotype occurred a few times. The rearrangement links TRBV19 to TRBJ2-7; TRBD2 might be the D (5 bases). V shed 2 bases and J shed 7 bases, with 9 bases lying between them. Germline loops: CDR1 LNHDA, CDR2 SQIVND (reference sequence). The CDR3 length is 12 residues. In DNA form, the CDR3 reads TGTGCCAGTAGTATAAGTTCGGGGGAGCAGTACTTC. It specifies CASSISSGEQYF.

This clonotype showed up many times. For the CDR3, the DNA is TGTGCCAGCAGTGACAGGGGTATCACCTACGAGCAGTACTTC. Protein: CASSDRGITYEQYF. V is TRBV28 and J is TRBJ2-7; 8 bases match TRBD1. Per the germline V gene, CDR1 is MDHEN and CDR2 is SYDVKM. The ends lost 5 bases at V and 2 bases at J; junction bases unmatched: 5. CDR3 size: 14 residues.

Many counts were recorded for this clonotype. The chain is built from TRBV9 and TRBJ2-7; TRBD2 matches at 9 bases. V lost 1 base to trimming and J lost 0 bases; unmatched junction nucleotides: 2. Germline V CDR1 and CDR2: SGDLS, YYNGEE. The CDR3 contains 15 residues. The CDR3 DNA is TGTGCCAGCAGCGTACTAGCGGGACCCTCCTACGAGCAGTACTTC. It yields the protein CASSVLAGPSYEQYF.

Ten or more counts support this clonotype. The chain has TRBV24-1 and TRBJ1-1; D is unresolved. Germline assignment: CDR1 KGHDR and CDR2 SFDVKD. Between the trimmed V and J ends, which lost 3 bases and 10 bases, there was a span of 17 bases. The CDR3 has 14 residues. The CDR3, as DNA: TGTGCCACCAGTGATCCCGGACGGATTAATGGAGCTTTCTTT. This gives the protein CATSDPGRINGAFF.

This clonotype showed up many times. V gene TRBV7-2 combines with J gene TRBJ2-1, with 13 positions matching TRBD2. Germline V gene data show CDR1 as SGHTA and CDR2 as FQGNSA. CDR3 length: 17 amino acids. V shed 8 bases, J shed 2 bases, and the junction held 9 bases outside the gene matches. CDR3 in DNA: TGTGCCAGCTCTCGGACTAGCGGGAGAATCACCTACAATGAGCAGTTCTTC. Translating it yields CASSRTSGRITYNEQFF.

This clonotype was found many times. The chain employs TRBV20-1 and TRBJ2-2; 14 positions match TRBD2. This CDR3 has 16 amino acids. V lost 1 base to trimming and J lost 4 bases; unmatched junction nucleotides: 2. Germline V CDR1 and CDR2: DFQATT, SNEGSKA (reference sequence). The CDR3 region is CSARGLAGGSTGELFF. CDR3 bases: TGCAGTGCTAGAGGACTAGCGGGAGGGAGCACCGGGGAGCTGTTTTTT.

In DNA, the CDR3 is TGTGCCACCAGTGACGCTCTAGACTCCTACAATGAGCAGTTCTTC. Amino acid sequence: CATSDALDSYNEQFF. This chain connects TRBV24-1 to TRBJ2-1; no clear D gene. The germline V gene encodes CDR1 KGHDR and CDR2 SFDVKD. Trimming pared 4 bases from V and 0 bases from J, leaving 9 bases between. CDR3 length equals 15 residues.